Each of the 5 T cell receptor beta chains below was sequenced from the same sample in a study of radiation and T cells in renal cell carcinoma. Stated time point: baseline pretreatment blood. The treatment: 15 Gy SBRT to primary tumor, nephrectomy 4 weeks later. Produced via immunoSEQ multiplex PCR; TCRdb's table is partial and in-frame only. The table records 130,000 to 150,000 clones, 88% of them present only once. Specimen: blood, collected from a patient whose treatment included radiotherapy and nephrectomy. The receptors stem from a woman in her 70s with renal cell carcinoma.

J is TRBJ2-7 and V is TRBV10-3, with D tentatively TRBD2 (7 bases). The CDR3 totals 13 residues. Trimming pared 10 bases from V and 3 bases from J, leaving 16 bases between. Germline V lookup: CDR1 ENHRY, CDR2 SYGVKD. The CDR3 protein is CATLAGEGYEQYF. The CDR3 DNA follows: TGTGCCACCCTGGCAGGGGAGGGCTACGAGCAGTACTTC.

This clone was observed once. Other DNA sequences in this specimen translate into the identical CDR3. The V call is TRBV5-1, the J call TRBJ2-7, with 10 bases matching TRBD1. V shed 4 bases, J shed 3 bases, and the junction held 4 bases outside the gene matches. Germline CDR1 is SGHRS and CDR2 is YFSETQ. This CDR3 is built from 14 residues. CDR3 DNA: TGCGCCAGCAGCCTCCGGGACAGGGGCTACGAGCAGTACTTC. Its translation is CASSLRDRGYEQYF.

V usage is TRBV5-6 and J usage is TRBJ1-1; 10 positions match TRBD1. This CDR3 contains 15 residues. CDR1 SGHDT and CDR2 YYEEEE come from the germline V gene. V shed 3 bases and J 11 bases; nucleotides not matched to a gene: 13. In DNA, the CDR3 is TGTGCCAGCAGCTGGGGGGACAGGGGCCTAAATCCTGCTTTCTTT. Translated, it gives CASSWGDRGLNPAFF.

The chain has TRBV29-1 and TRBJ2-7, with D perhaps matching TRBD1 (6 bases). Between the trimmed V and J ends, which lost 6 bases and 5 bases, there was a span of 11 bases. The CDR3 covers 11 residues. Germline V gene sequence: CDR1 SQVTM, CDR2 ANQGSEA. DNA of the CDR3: TGCAGCGTAGTGAACAGGGACGAGCAGTACTTC. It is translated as CSVVNRDEQYF.

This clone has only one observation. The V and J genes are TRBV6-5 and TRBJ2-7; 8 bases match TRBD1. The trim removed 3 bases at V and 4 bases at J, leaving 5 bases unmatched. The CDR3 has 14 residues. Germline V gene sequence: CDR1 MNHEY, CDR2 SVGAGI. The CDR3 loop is CASSYVDREYEQYF. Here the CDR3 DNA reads TGTGCCAGCAGTTATGTGGACAGGGAATACGAGCAGTACTTC.